Below, 7 T cell receptor beta chains from the same sample are listed, as sequenced in a study of cytomegalovirus exposure and HLA in healthy donors. PCR primers comprised 60 Vbeta and 13 Jbeta primers. The protocol was immunoSEQ multiplex PCR, while the TCRdb copy is restricted to in-frame clones and leaves out a portion. In the table there are 150,000 or so clones, around 75% of which are singletons. Specimen: PBMCs. The receptors were gathered from a woman aged 18-30 years in good health and CMV-seronegative.

This clone was counted between two and nine times. The chain carries TRBV28 and TRBJ1-6; D unresolved. Germline V gene lookup returns CDR1 MDHEN and CDR2 SYDVKM. CDR3 length equals 14 residues. V was clipped by 2 bases and J by 8 bases, with 10 bases between them. CDR3 protein: CASSLMPDYSPLHF. In DNA form, the CDR3 reads TGTGCCAGCAGTTTAATGCCAGATTATTCACCCCTCCACTTT.

The chain uses TRBV27 and TRBJ2-1; the match to TRBD2 covers 12 bases. J lost 10 bases, V lost 3 bases, and 16 bases had no gene match. The CDR3 runs 18 residues. Germline V gene data show CDR1 as MNHEY and CDR2 as SMNVEV (reference sequence). CDR3 amino acids: CASSFLLAGGLPLGEQFF. The CDR3 nucleotides are TGTGCCAGCAGTTTCCTACTAGCGGGGGGCCTACCCCTCGGGGAGCAGTTCTTC.

CDR3 sequence (DNA): TGTGCCAGCAGTGCAGAGGTGGGTACTGAAGCTTTCTTT. Translated, it gives CASSAEVGTEAFF. The chain employs TRBV2 and TRBJ1-1, with no clear D. This CDR3 contains 13 residues. Germline loops: CDR1 SNHLY, CDR2 FYNNEI. Trimming shortened V by 4 bases and J by 5 bases, and 11 bases separated the two germline ends.

The chain uses TRBV11-3 and TRBJ1-2; D perhaps matches TRBD1 (6 bases). The ends were cut back, 0 bases at V and 5 bases at J, with 13 bases in the middle. Germline CDR1 reads SGHNT; CDR2 reads YENEEA. This CDR3 spans 15 amino acids. This CDR3 reads CASSLDPRQGYGYTF. DNA of the CDR3: TGTGCCAGCAGCTTAGATCCTAGGCAGGGGTATGGCTACACCTTC.

In its sample, this clone was seen once. In DNA form, the CDR3 reads TGTGCCAGCAGCTTAGGGTACAGGGGTAATTCACCCCTCCACTTT. As protein: CASSLGYRGNSPLHF. The chain has TRBV7-9 and TRBJ1-6; 7 bases map to TRBD1. V was clipped by 1 base and J by 6 bases; unmatched bases: 3. This CDR3 has 15 amino acids. Germline V gene data show CDR1 as SEHNR and CDR2 as FQNEAQ (reference sequence).

The V call is TRBV5-4, the J call TRBJ2-3; a possible D gene is TRBD2 (6 bases). The CDR3 loop spans 16 amino acids. Germline loops: CDR1 SGHNT, CDR2 YYREEE (reference sequence). Trimming took 4 bases from V and 1 from J, leaving 16 bases between them. The CDR3 sequence is CASSLGLQLGTDTQYF. For the CDR3, the DNA is TGTGCCAGCAGCCTTGGACTACAACTAGGCACAGATACGCAGTATTTT.

This rearrangement joins TRBV7-8 to TRBJ1-2; D is ambiguous. Trimming stripped 0 bases from V and 4 bases from J, with 15 bases between. The CDR3 sequence is 16 residues long. Germline values: CDR1 SGHVS, CDR2 FQNEAQ. CDR3 amino acids: CASSLAPPITSYGYTF. The CDR3 coding sequence is TGTGCCAGCAGCTTAGCCCCCCCTATTACCTCCTATGGCTACACCTTC.